These 18 T cell receptor beta chains came from one sample sequenced in a study of blood T cell repertoires in COVID-19. Here immunoSEQ multiplex PCR was the method, and the copy in TCRdb shows in-frame clones only, minus some. The sample consists of tens of thousands of clones, 85% to 90% of them appearing once. Sequencing was done on a sample of peripheral blood. Receptors were obtained from a woman of 80 years or more with acute or convalescent COVID-19.

The chain links TRBV9 to TRBJ1-5; the D is unclear. V lost 9 bases and J 1 base, leaving 11 bases between the germline ends. CDR3 length equals 13 residues. The germline V gene encodes CDR1 SGDLS and CDR2 YYNGEE. CDR3 region: CAICGGSNQPQHF. The CDR3 DNA follows: TGTGCCATCTGCGGCGGGAGCAATCAGCCCCAGCATTTT.

V gene TRBV7-9 combines with J gene TRBJ2-7, with 9 bases that match TRBD1. The J segment lost 5 bases and the V segment lost 5 bases, leaving 16 bases of the junction unmatched. The germline V gene has CDR1 SEHNR and CDR2 FQNEAQ (reference sequence). The CDR3 runs to 17 residues. The chain's CDR3 is CASSRPGLGQGSNEQYF. The CDR3 DNA follows: TGTGCCAGCAGCCGGCCAGGCCTGGGACAGGGATCCAACGAGCAGTACTTC.

This sequence joins TRBV11-3 and TRBJ2-1, with TRBD2 matching over 9 bases. This CDR3 comprises 17 residues. Trimming took 4 bases from V and 7 from J; bases not matched to a gene: 14. The germline CDR1 and CDR2 sequences are SGHNT and YENEEA. The CDR3 region is CASSSRSGLAGMNEQFF. The CDR3 coding sequence is TGTGCCAGCAGCTCCCGAAGTGGTCTAGCGGGAATGAATGAGCAGTTCTTC.

The rearrangement links TRBV5-3 to TRBJ1-1; D is unclear. Being an ORF, TRBV5-3 has a function that is uncertain. The CDR3 spans 11 residues. Trimming shortened V by 10 bases and J by 4 bases, and 11 bases separated the two germline ends. In DNA, the CDR3 is TGTGCCGGCAAGGAGGGCACTGAAGCTTTCTTT. This translates into CAGKEGTEAFF.

This clone has only a few counts. V gene TRBV30 combines with J gene TRBJ2-7; weak D call: TRBD2 (6 bases). The CDR3 is made up of 14 amino acids. The V gene's germline CDR1 is GTSNPN and CDR2 SVGIG (reference sequence). The germline V and J ends were trimmed by 0 bases and 0 bases, with 9 bases remaining between them. CDR3 in amino acids: CAWSVGSGSYEQYF. The CDR3 bases are TGTGCCTGGAGTGTCGGGAGTGGCTCCTACGAGCAGTACTTC.

The gene calls are TRBV7-2 and TRBJ2-3, with 10 bases that match TRBD2. V lost 5 bases, J lost 4 bases, and 6 bases stayed unmatched. CDR3 length: 15 residues. The germline CDR1 and CDR2 sequences are SGHTA and FQGNSA. CDR3 DNA: TGTGCCAGCAGCCTTACAGCGGGGGGGCCAGATACGCAGTATTTT. It specifies CASSLTAGGPDTQYF.

The chain has TRBV3-1 (or the pseudogene TRBV3-2) and TRBJ2-3, with a possible D match to TRBD1 (5 bases). Germline V gene lookup returns CDR1 LGHDT and CDR2 YNNKEL (reference sequence). This CDR3 has 16 residues. Trimming pared 1 base from V and 5 bases from J, leaving 16 bases between. The CDR3, as DNA: TGTGCCAGCAGCCAAGGTCCTACCTGGGGCCAAGATACGCAGTATTTT. Protein: CASSQGPTWGQDTQYF.

The chain has TRBV5-1 and TRBJ2-3; D perhaps matches TRBD2 (6 bases). V was trimmed by 4 bases and J by 3 bases, leaving 18 bases between them. CDR3 length: 16 amino acids. CDR1 is SGHRS and CDR2 is YFSETQ in the germline V gene. The CDR3 DNA reads as TGCGCCAGCAGCCAAACGACTAGTAAATCGACAGATACGCAGTATTTT. Its protein product is CASSQTTSKSTDTQYF.

The chain joins TRBV27 to TRBJ2-7, with D possibly matching TRBD1 (6 bases). Germline V lookup: CDR1 MNHEY, CDR2 SMNVEV (reference sequence). The CDR3 has 13 amino acids. Trimming stripped 6 bases from V and 3 bases from J, with 12 bases between. The CDR3 region is CASRRTASYEQYF. CDR3 DNA sequence: TGTGCCAGCAGGAGGACAGCGAGCTACGAGCAGTACTTC.

The chain links TRBV6-1 to TRBJ2-7; 10 nucleotides line up with TRBD1. CDR3 size: 16 residues. The ends lost 4 bases at V and 3 bases at J; junction bases unmatched: 9. From germline, CDR1 is MNHNS and CDR2 SASEGT. The CDR3 DNA follows: TGTGCCAGCAGTGGGGGCCCTGGGACAGGGGTCTACGAGCAGTACTTC. This codes for CASSGGPGTGVYEQYF.

This chain connects TRBV7-2 to TRBJ2-7; 13 bases match TRBD2. V trimming: 4 bases; J trimming: 2 bases; junction bases outside the gene matches: 11. Germline V CDR1 and CDR2: SGHTA, FQGNSA. CDR3 size: 18 residues. The CDR3 protein is CASSSTGTSGTQAYEQYF. CDR3 sequence (DNA): TGTGCCAGCAGCTCCACCGGGACTAGCGGGACCCAAGCCTACGAGCAGTACTTC.

This clone was observed a single time. CDR3 residues: CASSSRTGSYNEQFF. The CDR3 DNA reads as TGTGCCAGCAGTTCCCGGACAGGCTCCTACAATGAGCAGTTCTTC. The chain uses TRBV6-5 and TRBJ2-1; TRBD1 matches at 7 bases. There are 15 residues in the CDR3. Losses at the gene ends were 4 bases for V and 0 bases for J; bases not matched to a gene: 3. Per germline, CDR1 MNHEY and CDR2 SVGAGI.

The chain recombines TRBV2 with TRBJ2-7, with 8 bases that match TRBD1. The CDR3 loop spans 13 amino acids. The germline V gene has CDR1 SNHLY and CDR2 FYNNEI. The junction had 2 bases not matched to a gene; V was cut back by 5 bases and J by 2 bases. The CDR3 protein is CASSWTGPYEQYF. The CDR3 bases are TGTGCCAGCAGTTGGACAGGGCCCTACGAGCAGTACTTC. Drawing the rest from reference TRBV2 and TRBJ2-7, the complete variable domain is EPEVTQTPSHQVTQMGQEVILRCVPISNHLYFYWYRQILGQKVEFLVSFYNNEISEKSEIFDDQFSVERPDGSNFTLKIRSTKLEDSAMYFCASSWTGPYEQYFGPGTRLTVT.

The chain links TRBV10-3 to TRBJ2-3, with D possibly TRBD2 on 7 matching bases. V was trimmed by 4 bases and J by 2 bases, leaving 13 bases between them. In germline, CDR1 is ENHRY, CDR2 SYGVKD. CDR3 length equals 15 residues. CDR3 sequence: CAISGLAGATDTQYF. In nucleotides, the CDR3 is TGTGCCATCAGTGGTCTCGCGGGGGCCACAGATACGCAGTATTTT.

This chain uses TRBV7-2 with TRBJ2-7, with a possible D match to TRBD2 (6 bases). Germline V lookup: CDR1 SGHTA, CDR2 FQGNSA. V lost 6 bases, J lost 0 bases, and 12 bases lay in between. The CDR3 is 14 amino acids. The CDR3 coding sequence is TGTGCCAGCAGAGTAGCCGGGAGCTCCTACGAGCAGTACTTC. The encoded protein is CASRVAGSSYEQYF.

The DNA for the CDR3 is TGTGCCAGCAGCTTAGTGGCCGGGACAGGGGGCAATCAGCCCCAGCATTTT. Amino acids: CASSLVAGTGGNQPQHF. The V and J genes are TRBV7-9 and TRBJ1-5; 10 bases match TRBD1. This CDR3 comprises 17 residues. The germline V gene has CDR1 SEHNR and CDR2 FQNEAQ (reference sequence). J lost 2 bases, V lost 1 base, and 5 bases had no gene match.

V gene TRBV6-5 combines with J gene TRBJ1-1; the match to TRBD1 covers 10 bases. The V segment lost 6 bases and the J segment 1 base; nucleotides outside the gene matches: 5. The germline V gene encodes CDR1 MNHEY and CDR2 SVGAGI. The CDR3 totals 15 residues. CDR3 residues: CASSGRDRGNTEAFF. The CDR3 coding sequence is TGTGCCAGCAGCGGACGGGACAGGGGGAACACTGAAGCTTTCTTT.

This chain connects TRBV14 to TRBJ2-7; 7 bases line up with TRBD2. The CDR3 sequence is 14 residues long. The trim removed 0 bases at V and 6 bases at J, leaving 5 bases unmatched. CDR1 and CDR2 from the germline V gene are SGHDN and FVKESK. CDR3: CASSQEAGVGEQYF. As DNA, the CDR3 is TGTGCCAGCAGCCAAGAGGCGGGAGTAGGCGAGCAGTACTTC. Variable domain in full (rest from reference TRBV14 and TRBJ2-7): EAGVTQFPSHSVIEKGQTVTLRCDPISGHDNLYWYRRVMGKEIKFLLHFVKESKQDESGMPNNRFLAERTGGTYSTLKVQPAELEDSGVYFCASSQEAGVGEQYFGPGTRLTVT.